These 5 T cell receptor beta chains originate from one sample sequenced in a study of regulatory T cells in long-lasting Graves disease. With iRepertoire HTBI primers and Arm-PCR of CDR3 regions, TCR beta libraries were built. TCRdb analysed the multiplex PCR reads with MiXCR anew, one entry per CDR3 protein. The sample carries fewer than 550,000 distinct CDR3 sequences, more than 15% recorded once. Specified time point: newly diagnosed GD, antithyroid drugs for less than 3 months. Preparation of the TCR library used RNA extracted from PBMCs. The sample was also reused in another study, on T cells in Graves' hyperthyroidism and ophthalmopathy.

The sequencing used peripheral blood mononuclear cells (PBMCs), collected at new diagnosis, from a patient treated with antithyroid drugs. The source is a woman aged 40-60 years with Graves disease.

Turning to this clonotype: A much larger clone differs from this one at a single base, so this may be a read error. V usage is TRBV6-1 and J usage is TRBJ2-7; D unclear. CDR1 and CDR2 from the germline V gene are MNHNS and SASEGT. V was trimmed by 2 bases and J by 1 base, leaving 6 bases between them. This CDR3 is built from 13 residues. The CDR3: CASSEQVSYEQYF. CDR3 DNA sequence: TGTGCCAGCAGTGAACAGGTTTCCTACGAGCAGTACTTC.

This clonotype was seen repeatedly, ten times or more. The CDR3 loop reads CASSGSGGLSYEQYF. The CDR3 DNA sequence: TGTGCCAGCAGTGGTAGCGGGGGCCTCTCCTACGAGCAGTACTTC. V and J are TRBV2 and TRBJ2-7, with 9 bases identical to TRBD2. There are 15 residues in the CDR3. After removal of 4 bases from V and 0 bases from J, the junction contained 4 bases not matched to a gene. From germline, CDR1 is SNHLY and CDR2 FYNNEI.

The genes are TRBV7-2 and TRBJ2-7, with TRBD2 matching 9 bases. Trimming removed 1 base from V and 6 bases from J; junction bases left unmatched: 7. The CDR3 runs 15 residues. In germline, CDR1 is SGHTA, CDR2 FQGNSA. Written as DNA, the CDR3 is TGTGCCAGCAGCTTAGAGGGACTAGCTCGTACCGAGCAGTACTTC. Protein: CASSLEGLARTEQYF. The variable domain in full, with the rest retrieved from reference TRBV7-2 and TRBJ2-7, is GAGVSQSPSNKVTEKGKDVELRCDPISGHTALYWYRQSLGQGLEFLIYFQGNSAPDKSGLPSDRFSAERTGGSVSTLTIQRTQQEDSAVYLCASSLEGLARTEQYFGPGTRLTVT.

CDR3 sequence reads: CASSWTSGANVLTF. DNA of the CDR3: TGTGCCAGCAGTTGGACCTCTGGGGCCAACGTCCTGACTTTC. J is TRBJ2-6 and V is TRBV6-5; D uncertain. Germline lookup yields CDR1 MNHEY and CDR2 SVGAGI. V lost 4 bases, J lost 0 bases, and 4 bases lay in between. This CDR3 region has 14 residues.

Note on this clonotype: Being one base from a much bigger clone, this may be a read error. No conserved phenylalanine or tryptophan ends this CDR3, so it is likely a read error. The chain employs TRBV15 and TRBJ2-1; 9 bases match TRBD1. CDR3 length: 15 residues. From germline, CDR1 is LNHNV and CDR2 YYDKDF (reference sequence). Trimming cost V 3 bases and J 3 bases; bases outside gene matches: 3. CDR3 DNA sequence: TGTGCCACCAGCAGTACAGGGGGCTTCTACAATGAGCAGTTCCTC. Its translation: CATSSTGGFYNEQFL.